Following are 14 T cell receptor beta chains from one sample sequenced in a study of T cell responses to AZD1222 COVID-19 vaccine. Some clones are missing from TCRdb's copy, which holds only in-frame ones; the method was immunoSEQ multiplex PCR. The sample consists of around 94,000 clones, around 85% of them appearing once. The specimen comprised peripheral blood, sampled 28 days after the second AZD1222 dose. These receptors all come from an adult who received the AZD1222 COVID-19 vaccine.

The V and J genes are TRBV6-5 and TRBJ2-2; 8 bases fit TRBD2. Trimming removed 2 bases from V and 6 bases from J; junction bases left unmatched: 2. The CDR3 length is 14 residues. Germline V gene lookup returns CDR1 MNHEY and CDR2 SVGAGI. CDR3 loop: CASSYGTSSGELFF. CDR3 nucleotides: TGTGCCAGCAGTTACGGGACTAGTTCCGGGGAGCTGTTTTTT.

The V and J genes are TRBV7-9 and TRBJ2-1; 12 bases are a match to TRBD1. Germline V gives CDR1 SEHNR, CDR2 FQNEAQ (reference sequence). This CDR3 comprises 15 residues. Trimming removed 5 bases from V and 12 bases from J; junction bases left unmatched: 11. The CDR3 nucleotides read TGTGCCAGCAGCACCATCGGGGACAGGGGGCGTTGGCAGTTCTTC. Its protein product is CASSTIGDRGRWQFF.

The CDR3 sequence: CASSPGFRTQYF. As DNA, the CDR3 is TGTGCCAGCAGTCCGGGGTTTAGGACGCAGTATTTT. The chain combines TRBV5-6 with TRBJ2-3; tentatively, D is TRBD2 (5 bases). V was pared by 5 bases and J by 9 bases, with 13 bases between. This CDR3 region has 12 residues. Per the germline V gene, CDR1 is SGHDT and CDR2 is YYEEEE.

This clone was observed a handful of times. The chain uses TRBV5-1 and TRBJ2-7, with 8 bases that match TRBD1. Per germline, CDR1 SGHRS and CDR2 YFSETQ. The J segment lost 2 bases and the V segment lost 3 bases, leaving 10 bases of the junction unmatched. The CDR3 runs 16 residues. The CDR3 spells CASSSLDRGRTYEQYF. In DNA form, the CDR3 reads TGCGCCAGCAGCTCCCTCGACAGGGGCCGAACCTACGAGCAGTACTTC.

The chain is built from TRBV12-5 and TRBJ2-4, with unresolved D. Germline V gene data show CDR1 as LGHNT and CDR2 as FRNRAP. The CDR3 has 17 residues. Trimming stripped 0 bases from V and 0 bases from J, with 12 bases between. The CDR3 loop is CASGLVPGPIAKNIQYF. CDR3 nucleotides: TGTGCTAGTGGTTTGGTACCAGGACCTATAGCCAAAAACATTCAGTACTTC.

The gene calls are TRBV7-2 and TRBJ1-5, with 7 bases fitting TRBD1. Germline V gene lookup returns CDR1 SGHTA and CDR2 FQGNSA. This CDR3 is 15 amino acids long. The V gene end was trimmed by 5 bases and the J gene end by 2 bases; junction bases not matched to a gene: 6. The CDR3 sequence: CASSPQGGGNQPQHF. CDR3 DNA sequence: TGTGCCAGCAGCCCCCAGGGGGGAGGCAATCAGCCCCAGCATTTT.

The chain has TRBV2 and TRBJ2-7; 10 bases are shared with TRBD2. The CDR3 spans 15 residues. Germline loops: CDR1 SNHLY, CDR2 FYNNEI. Trimming took 0 bases from V and 6 from J; bases not matched to a gene: 5. In nucleotides, the CDR3 is TGTGCCAGCAGTGAAGCGCTAGCGGGAGTTTCCGAGCAGTACTTC. This translates into CASSEALAGVSEQYF. The whole variable domain, remainder taken from reference TRBV2 and TRBJ2-7, is EPEVTQTPSHQVTQMGQEVILRCVPISNHLYFYWYRQILGQKVEFLVSFYNNEISEKSEIFDDQFSVERPDGSNFTLKIRSTKLEDSAMYFCASSEALAGVSEQYFGPGTRLTVT.

The V call is TRBV24-1, the J call TRBJ2-7; no clear D. Germline-derived CDR1 and CDR2 are KGHDR and SFDVKD. The CDR3 is 13 amino acids. V was trimmed by 4 bases and J by 1 base, leaving 7 bases between them. The CDR3 region has the DNA TGTGCCACCAGTGACTCCCTTTCCTACGAGCAGTACTTC. It is translated as CATSDSLSYEQYF.

V and J are TRBV2 and TRBJ2-1; D call uncertain. This CDR3 region has 14 residues. Germline V gives CDR1 SNHLY, CDR2 FYNNEI. Deletions cut 7 bases from V and 0 bases from J, with 10 bases between. The CDR3 sequence is CASNGYGSYNEQFF. The CDR3 coding sequence is TGTGCCAGCAACGGGTATGGCTCCTACAATGAGCAGTTCTTC.

This clone was recorded only once. The rearrangement joins TRBV2 to TRBJ1-1; tentative D call: TRBD1 (6 bases). Trimming shortened V by 6 bases and J by 1 base, and 15 bases separated the two germline ends. Looked up from germline, CDR1 is SNHLY and CDR2 is FYNNEI. The CDR3 extends over 15 amino acids. In DNA, the CDR3 is TGTGCCAGCAGGACCAACATGGACAGGAACACTGAAGCTTTCTTT. Translated: CASRTNMDRNTEAFF.

The rearrangement links TRBV19 to TRBJ2-2; D may be TRBD1 (5 bases). The CDR3 sequence is 16 residues long. Looked up from germline, CDR1 is LNHDA and CDR2 is SQIVND (reference sequence). The V and J ends lost 4 bases and 4 bases respectively, with 16 bases between them. The CDR3 nucleotides read TGTGCCAGTAGTAGCCTTAAGGGGCGCATCACCGGGGAGCTGTTTTTT. Translation: CASSSLKGRITGELFF.

V and J are TRBV9 and TRBJ1-6; no definite D call. The V and J ends lost 1 base and 11 bases respectively, with 7 bases between them. Germline V lookup: CDR1 SGDLS, CDR2 YYNGEE. This CDR3 comprises 12 residues. CDR3 DNA: TGTGCCAGCAGCGTATTAACTCCACCCCTCCACTTT. This translates into CASSVLTPPLHF.

The chain recombines TRBV6-6 with TRBJ2-7; D perhaps matches TRBD2 (7 bases). Trimming removed 7 bases at V and 3 bases at J, with 19 bases between. The CDR3 covers 15 residues. Per germline, CDR1 MNHNY and CDR2 SVGAGI (reference sequence). The CDR3 bases are TGTGCCAGCACCCAACTGGGCGGGGGCCTCTACGAGCAGTACTTC. This gives the protein CASTQLGGGLYEQYF.

This chain joins TRBV13 and TRBJ1-1; 7 nucleotides align to TRBD1. Looked up from germline, CDR1 is PRHDT and CDR2 is FYEKMQ (reference sequence). The length of the CDR3 is 15 residues. The V and J ends lost 4 bases and 5 bases, in that order; junction bases with no gene match: 10. This chain's CDR3 is CASSWGSAGGTEAFF. As DNA, the CDR3 is TGTGCCAGCAGCTGGGGTTCCGCAGGGGGGACTGAAGCTTTCTTT.